Shown below are 22 T cell receptor beta chains from a single sample sequenced in a study of memory CD4+ T cells and cytomegalovirus serostatus. The method was immunoSEQ multiplex PCR; TCRdb's version includes in-frame clones alone and lacks a portion of them. The sample contains about 50,000 clones, over 65% of which appear only once. Single viable CD3+CD4+CD8-CD45RO+ cells were sorted as the memory CD4+ T cells. Sequencing input: memory CD4+ T cells from blood. These receptors were collected from an adult in good health and CMV-seronegative.

This clone was detected only once. The chain is built from TRBV28 and TRBJ2-2; 8 bases fit TRBD1. V dropped 2 bases and J dropped 3; count of bases not matched to a gene: 14. Per germline, CDR1 MDHEN and CDR2 SYDVKM. The CDR3 is 19 residues long. CDR3 DNA: TGTGCCAGCAGTTTAGGTTGGGCAGGGGGCGCCTTGGACACCGGGGAGCTGTTTTTT. This encodes CASSLGWAGGALDTGELFF.

The CDR3 is CASSFGGSGGNQPQHF. The CDR3 DNA is TGTGCCAGCAGCTTCGGGGGTTCAGGGGGCAATCAGCCCCAGCATTTT. The rearrangement joins TRBV7-9 to TRBJ1-5, with D possibly matching TRBD1 (6 bases). Trimming took off 3 bases at V and 2 bases at J, with 14 bases between the two ends. Per germline, CDR1 SEHNR and CDR2 FQNEAQ (reference sequence). The CDR3 consists of 16 residues.

The chain uses TRBV7-2 and TRBJ2-4, with TRBD1 matching over 12 bases. Per germline, CDR1 SGHTA and CDR2 FQGNSA. CDR3 length equals 15 residues. V shed 5 bases, J shed 9 bases, and the junction held 8 bases outside the gene matches. The CDR3 region is CASSPAGTGGVIQYF. In DNA form, the CDR3 reads TGTGCCAGCAGCCCGGCCGGGACAGGGGGCGTCATTCAGTACTTC.

This clone turned up a few times. The rearrangement links TRBV7-2 to TRBJ2-1, with D perhaps TRBD2 (7 bases). CDR1 is SGHTA, CDR2 FQGNSA, per germline. CDR3 length: 15 amino acids. V gave up 5 bases and J gave up 7 bases, with 18 bases separating them. DNA for the CDR3: TGTGCCAGCAGCCCGAACTCCGGGGGGCTGAATGAGCAGTTCTTC. It yields the protein CASSPNSGGLNEQFF.

The rearrangement uses TRBV7-8 and TRBJ2-7, with D possibly matching TRBD1 (5 bases). This CDR3 contains 14 residues. V was cut by 0 bases and J by 7 bases, with 13 bases left in between. Per germline, CDR1 SGHVS and CDR2 FQNEAQ. The DNA for the CDR3 is TGTGCCAGCAGCTTAGCGGACACCTTAGGGGAGCAGTACTTC. Translating gives CASSLADTLGEQYF.

This clone was picked up a small number of times. The rearrangement links TRBV19 to TRBJ2-5; the D is unclear. CDR1 is LNHDA and CDR2 is SQIVND in the germline V gene (reference sequence). Trimming stripped 6 bases from V and 5 bases from J, with 16 bases between. The CDR3 has 14 amino acids. The CDR3 DNA sequence: TGTGCCAGTAGCCCCTCCCACTCGGCGGAGACCCAGTACTTC. The encoded protein is CASSPSHSAETQYF. Looking up the rest from reference TRBV19 and TRBJ2-5 gives the full variable domain: DGGITQSPKYLFRKEGQNVTLSCEQNLNHDAMYWYRQDPGQGLRLIYYSQIVNDFQKGDIAEGYSVSREKKESFPLTVTSAQKNPTAFYLCASSPSHSAETQYFGPGTRLLVL.

This sequence joins TRBV5-4 and TRBJ1-2; D perhaps matches TRBD1 (6 bases). The CDR3 length is 13 residues. Trimming shortened V by 5 bases and J by 4 bases, and 12 bases separated the two germline ends. CDR1 is SGHNT and CDR2 is YYREEE in the germline V gene (reference sequence). In DNA form, the CDR3 reads TGTGCCAGCAGTACAGGACAGCCCTATGGCTACACCTTC. The encoded protein is CASSTGQPYGYTF.

The J gene is TRBJ1-2, the V gene TRBV5-6; the D gene is possibly TRBD1 (6 bases). With 4 bases removed from V and 0 bases from J, the gap between germline ends came to 13 bases. The CDR3 consists of 15 residues. Germline V gene lookup returns CDR1 SGHDT and CDR2 YYEEEE. In DNA form, the CDR3 reads TGTGCCAGCAGCACCCGAAGGACAGCTAACTATGGCTACACCTTC. Translated: CASSTRRTANYGYTF. The full variable domain, in which reference TRBV5-6 and TRBJ1-2 provide the parts outside the CDR3, is DAGVTQSPTHLIKTRGQQVTLRCSPKSGHDTVSWYQQALGQGPQFIFQYYEEEERQRGNFPDRFSGHQFPNYSSELNVNALLLGDSALYLCASSTRRTANYGYTFGSGTRLTVV.

The genes are TRBV19 and TRBJ1-5; tentatively, D is TRBD1 (6 bases). Per the germline V gene, CDR1 is LNHDA and CDR2 is SQIVND (reference sequence). The CDR3 has 16 residues. Trimming left V 6 bases short and J 0 bases short, with 15 bases between. Written as DNA, the CDR3 is TGTGCCAGTAGATACGGACAGACCGATAGCAATCAGCCCCAGCATTTT. Translating it yields CASRYGQTDSNQPQHF.

The J gene is TRBJ2-3, the V gene TRBV2, with D possibly matching TRBD2 (6 bases). The length of the CDR3 is 16 residues. Germline CDR1 and CDR2: SNHLY and FYNNEI. V lost 2 bases to trimming and J lost 0 bases, with 12 bases between them. In DNA, the CDR3 is TGTGCCAGCAGTGAACGGGGGACGACTAGCACAGATACGCAGTATTTT. It is translated as CASSERGTTSTDTQYF.

With respect to this clone: At one of its ends the junction is not consistent with the germline gene, which may arise from a read error. The gene calls are TRBV5-3 and TRBJ2-5; 10 nucleotides line up with TRBD1. TRBV5-3 is labeled an ORF, and its function is uncertain. CDR3 size: 15 residues. This CDR3 is CASSLRGQGSQTQYF. DNA of the CDR3: TGTGCCAGCAGCTTGAGGGGACAGGGGAGTCAGACCCAGTACTTC.

The CDR3 here is CASSYATGSGNTIYF. The CDR3 DNA reads TGTGCCAGCAGTTACGCGACAGGGTCTGGAAACACCATATATTTT. The chain carries TRBV6-6 and TRBJ1-3, with 7 bases matching TRBD1. Germline V gene lookup returns CDR1 MNHNY and CDR2 SVGAGI (reference sequence). V shed 2 bases and J 1 base; nucleotides not matched to a gene: 2. The CDR3 consists of 15 residues.

The rearrangement uses TRBV5-4 and TRBJ1-3; D unclear. The CDR3 length is 14 residues. The germline V and J ends were trimmed by 0 bases and 0 bases, with 4 bases remaining between them. Germline CDR1 reads SGHNT; CDR2 reads YYREEE (reference sequence). The CDR3 sequence is CASSLGGSGNTIYF. The DNA of the CDR3 is TGTGCCAGCAGCTTGGGGGGCTCTGGAAACACCATATATTTT.

The chain recombines TRBV14 with TRBJ1-1; D may be TRBD1 (5 bases). V lost 5 bases to trimming and J lost 4 bases, with 26 bases between them. CDR3 length: 18 amino acids. The germline CDR1 and CDR2 sequences are SGHDN and FVKESK. The CDR3 region has the DNA TGTGCCAGCAGCACAGCTCTTCCGGGGTACGGCAGGGCCACTGAAGCTTTCTTT. Protein sequence: CASSTALPGYGRATEAFF.

The chain is built from TRBV2 and TRBJ1-4, with 8 bases fitting TRBD1. Germline values: CDR1 SNHLY, CDR2 FYNNEI. V trimming: 6 bases; J trimming: 12 bases; junction bases outside the gene matches: 3. The CDR3 extends over 11 amino acids. The CDR3 coding sequence is TGTGCCAGCAGAGAACAGGGGGAACTGTTTTTT. Translating it yields CASREQGELFF.

The chain couples TRBV5-1 to TRBJ2-1; 8 nucleotides line up with TRBD2. The CDR3 is 14 residues long. CDR1 and CDR2 from the germline V gene are SGHRS and YFSETQ. V lost 4 bases and J lost 7; bases outside the gene matches: 7. CDR3 nucleotide sequence: TGCGCCAGCAGCCCGGCGGGGGGATTGAATGAGCAGTTCTTC. This encodes CASSPAGGLNEQFF. Full variable domain (remainder filled in from reference TRBV5-1 and TRBJ2-1): KAGVTQTPRYLIKTRGQQVTLSCSPISGHRSVSWYQQTPGQGLQFLFEYFSETQRNKGNFPGRFSGRQFSNSRSEMNVSTLELGDSALYLCASSPAGGLNEQFFGPGTRLTVL.

The chain has TRBV2 and TRBJ2-5; D uncertain. CDR1 is SNHLY, CDR2 FYNNEI, per germline. The CDR3 is 11 residues long. Trimming pared 6 bases from V and 3 bases from J, leaving 5 bases between. The CDR3 nucleotides read TGTGCCAGCAGGACGGAAGAGACCCAGTACTTC. Its translation: CASRTEETQYF.

Comments on this clone: The same CDR3 also results from other DNA sequences found in this sample. CDR3 DNA sequence: TGTGCCAGCAGTCCAGGGGGCCGCTATGGCTACACCTTC. As protein: CASSPGGRYGYTF. The rearrangement links TRBV6-5 to TRBJ1-2; TRBD1 matches at 8 bases. The germline CDR1 and CDR2 sequences are MNHEY and SVGAGI. The CDR3 sequence is 13 residues long. The J segment lost 4 bases and the V segment lost 5 bases, leaving 3 bases of the junction unmatched.

This clone was seen more than once but under ten times. The identical CDR3 is also encoded by other nucleotide sequences in the sample. The J gene is TRBJ1-2, the V gene TRBV6-5; 10 bases line up with TRBD1. The CDR3 totals 16 residues. Per germline, CDR1 MNHEY and CDR2 SVGAGI. V dropped 0 bases and J dropped 4; count of bases not matched to a gene: 5. The CDR3: CASSYSRTGGGYGYTF. The CDR3 region has the DNA TGTGCCAGCAGTTACTCTAGGACAGGGGGGGGCTATGGCTACACCTTC.

A single count supports this clone. The genes are TRBV18 and TRBJ2-7, with 11 bases aligning to TRBD1. This CDR3 contains 13 residues. Losses at the gene ends were 6 bases for V and 4 bases for J; bases not matched to a gene: 2. Germline CDR1 and CDR2: KGHSH and LQKENI. This chain's CDR3 is CASSRDRGYEQYF. The CDR3 DNA is TGTGCCAGCTCCCGGGACAGGGGGTACGAGCAGTACTTC.

The CDR3 here is CASSWDRERGYTF. In nucleotides, the CDR3 is TGTGCCAGCAGCTGGGACAGGGAGCGTGGCTACACCTTC. V gene TRBV5-4 combines with J gene TRBJ1-2; TRBD1 matches 9 bases. Germline V CDR1 and CDR2: SGHNT, YYREEE (reference sequence). CDR3 size: 13 residues. V was pared by 3 bases and J by 7 bases, with 4 bases of the junction left unmatched.

The J gene is TRBJ2-1, the V gene TRBV29-1, with D unresolved. With 0 bases removed from V and 8 bases from J, the gap between germline ends came to 11 bases. The V gene's germline CDR1 is SQVTM and CDR2 ANQGSEA. CDR3 length equals 13 residues. CDR3 nucleotides: TGCAGCGTTGAAGAAAATCCGTCGTATGAGCAGTTCTTC. Its protein is CSVEENPSYEQFF.